This TCR beta chain was sequenced in a study of blood T cell repertoires in COVID-19. Study-level background: Collection of acute and convalescent COVID-19 samples took place in the United States, Italy and Spain. The analysed material was cDNA or gDNA that came from T cells, B-cell-depleted T cells, or PBMCs.

Enrolment of Seattle patients took place during active infection, and they were followed longitudinally. This CDR3 has 15 residues. Germline CDR1 and CDR2: LGHNT and FRNRAP. Trimming cost V 5 bases and J 4 bases; bases outside gene matches: 9. Original processing methods: Reference gene primer amplification gave estimated nucleated cell counts. TCRdb keeps only in-frame clones here, not all; method: immunoSEQ multiplex PCR. V and J calls and clone size follow that table, whereas D and trimming were derived from the DNA. In the table there are some 150,000 clones, roughly four fifths of which are singletons.

Sequencing input: peripheral blood. The sequence was obtained from a woman aged 60-75 years with COVID-19, enrolled during active disease. The chain joins TRBV12-5 to TRBJ1-1; 8 bases agree with TRBD1. CDR3 loop: CASGPPTGAVTEAFF. The CDR3 DNA follows: TGTGCTAGTGGTCCACCGACAGGGGCGGTCACTGAAGCTTTCTTT.